The next 27 T cell receptor beta chains were all read from a single sample in a study of OX40 agonist ivuxolimab in advanced cancers. Here immunoSEQ multiplex PCR was the method, and the copy in TCRdb shows in-frame clones only, minus some. Of thousands of clones listed, just under 70% are singletons. The input for sequencing was CD4+ or CD8+ T cells sorted from blood, taken in a trial of the OX40 agonist ivuxolimab. The receptors were gathered from an adult with an advanced solid tumor such as melanoma, head and neck, liver or kidney cancer.

This clone appeared once. V gene TRBV5-1 combines with J gene TRBJ2-1; possible D gene TRBD2, 6 bases. The length of the CDR3 is 16 residues. Trimming cost V 3 bases and J 1 base, with 14 bases left between them. From germline, CDR1 is SGHRS and CDR2 YFSETQ. CDR3 sequence: CASSWGLSPSYNEQFF. DNA for the CDR3: TGCGCCAGCAGCTGGGGACTTTCCCCTTCCTACAATGAGCAGTTCTTC.

The chain joins TRBV28 to TRBJ2-5; 10 bases fit TRBD1. The trim removed 8 bases at V and 10 bases at J, leaving 16 bases unmatched. There are 15 residues in the CDR3. CDR1 and CDR2 from the germline V gene are MDHEN and SYDVKM. The CDR3 reads CASGSGTGAAGDQYF. CDR3 DNA sequence: TGTGCCAGCGGCTCCGGGACAGGGGCTGCTGGGGACCAGTACTTC.

V and J are TRBV4-3 and TRBJ2-6, with 7 bases lining up with TRBD1. CDR1 is LGHNA, CDR2 YSLEER, per germline. This CDR3 is built from 17 residues. The J segment lost 0 bases and the V segment lost 0 bases, leaving 2 bases of the junction unmatched. In DNA, the CDR3 is TGCGCCAGCAGCCAAGATGGGGACAGCTCTGGGGCCAACGTCCTGACTTTC. It specifies CASSQDGDSSGANVLTF.

In its sample, this clone is medium-sized. This sequence joins TRBV7-9 and TRBJ2-1; no clear D. From germline, CDR1 is SEHNR and CDR2 FQNEAQ (reference sequence). The CDR3 length is 14 residues. Trimming cost V 4 bases and J 6 bases, with 13 bases left between them. Written as DNA, the CDR3 is TGTGCCAGCAGCTGGGCCTTGAGCCTCAATGAGCAGTTCTTC. It is translated as CASSWALSLNEQFF.

The rearrangement joins TRBV28 to TRBJ2-7; D not certain. The V end was cut by 3 bases, the J end by 6 bases, with 3 bases between. Germline CDR1 MDHEN, CDR2 SYDVKM. The CDR3 covers 10 residues. The CDR3 region is CASSLVEQYF. The CDR3 DNA sequence: TGTGCCAGCAGTTTGGTCGAGCAGTACTTC.

The rearrangement joins TRBV29-1 to TRBJ1-2; no clear D. The CDR3 spans 12 residues. Germline assignment: CDR1 SQVTM and CDR2 ANQGSEA. Trimming stripped 3 bases from V and 4 bases from J, with 9 bases between. CDR3 amino acids: CSVEGLGYGYTF. CDR3 nucleotides: TGCAGCGTTGAGGGGTTAGGCTATGGCTACACCTTC.

This clone was counted a single time. The chain has TRBV6-6 and TRBJ1-1; D is perhaps TRBD1 (6 bases). V lost 3 bases, J lost 6 bases, and 8 bases lay in between. Per germline, CDR1 MNHNY and CDR2 SVGAGI (reference sequence). This CDR3 spans 12 amino acids. CDR3 in DNA: TGTGCCAGCAGTTATGGGGGCCCTGAAGCTTTCTTT. Its translation is CASSYGGPEAFF.

The chain is built from TRBV4-3 and TRBJ2-1; the match to TRBD2 covers 7 bases. The V segment lost 1 base and the J segment 3 bases; nucleotides outside the gene matches: 3. Germline values: CDR1 LGHNA, CDR2 YSLEER. The CDR3 totals 15 residues. CDR3 in DNA: TGCGCCAGCAGCCAAGTAAGCGGGGACTACAATGAGCAGTTCTTC. Residues: CASSQVSGDYNEQFF.

This clone was counted once. V is TRBV4-2 and J is TRBJ1-2; 8 positions match TRBD1. The V gene end was trimmed by 4 bases and the J gene end by 3 bases; junction bases not matched to a gene: 13. Germline loops: CDR1 LGHNA, CDR2 YNFKEQ. CDR3 length: 17 amino acids. DNA of the CDR3: TGTGCCAGCAGCCCCCTTTTAGGCAGGGGGCCTTACTATGGCTACACCTTC. Its translation is CASSPLLGRGPYYGYTF.

This clone was counted a few times. V and J are TRBV4-1 and TRBJ1-1; 8 positions match TRBD1. CDR1 is MGHRA and CDR2 is YSYEKL in the germline V gene. V dropped 4 bases and J dropped 5; count of bases not matched to a gene: 12. The CDR3 sequence is 16 residues long. CDR3 nucleotide sequence: TGCGCCAGCAGCCCTCGGACAGGGCCTAAGGGAACTGAAGCTTTCTTT. It codes for CASSPRTGPKGTEAFF.

This sequence joins TRBV7-9 and TRBJ2-7; D gene uncertain. Trimming took 5 bases from V and 5 from J, leaving 10 bases between them. The CDR3 totals 12 residues. Germline lookup yields CDR1 SEHNR and CDR2 FQNEAQ (reference sequence). CDR3 in DNA: TGTGCCAGCAGCCAGGACCCCAACGAGCAGTACTTC. This translates into CASSQDPNEQYF.

This sequence joins TRBV9 and TRBJ2-7; a weak D match, TRBD1 (5 bases). The CDR3 totals 14 residues. The V end was cut by 2 bases, the J end by 1 base, with 10 bases between. The germline CDR1 and CDR2 sequences are SGDLS and YYNGEE. The CDR3 region is CASSVTGASYEQYF. The CDR3 DNA reads TGTGCCAGCAGCGTCACAGGCGCATCCTACGAGCAGTACTTC.

This chain joins TRBV5-4 and TRBJ2-3; TRBD2 might be the D (5 bases). The CDR3 runs 14 residues. V was shortened by 3 bases and J by 4 bases, with 12 bases between the two germline ends. CDR1 is SGHNT, CDR2 YYREEE, per germline (reference sequence). The CDR3 coding sequence is TGTGCCAGCAGCTCAGCCCTAGCTGCAGATACGCAGTATTTT. Its protein product is CASSSALAADTQYF. The entire variable domain, with the rest obtained from reference TRBV5-4 and TRBJ2-3, is as follows: ETGVTQSPTHLIKTRGQQVTLRCSSQSGHNTVSWYQQALGQGPQFIFQYYREEENGRGNFPPRFSGLQFPNYSSELNVNALELDDSALYLCASSSALAADTQYFGPGTRLTVL.

This chain joins TRBV28 and TRBJ2-7; D gene uncertain. CDR1 and CDR2 (germline): MDHEN, SYDVKM. This CDR3 region has 15 residues. Trimming pared 6 bases from V and 1 base from J, leaving 16 bases between. The CDR3 region is CASSRELVGSYEQYF. The DNA of the CDR3 is TGTGCCAGCAGCCGCGAGCTAGTGGGGTCCTACGAGCAGTACTTC.

The rearrangement uses TRBV10-3 and TRBJ1-6; 9 bases map to TRBD1. CDR1 ENHRY and CDR2 SYGVKD come from the germline V gene. V dropped 6 bases and J dropped 2; count of bases not matched to a gene: 5. CDR3 length: 16 residues. The CDR3 region has the DNA TGTGCCATCAGCAGGGACAGGGACCCCTATAATTCACCCCTCCACTTT. Its translation is CAISRDRDPYNSPLHF.

V and J are TRBV7-2 and TRBJ1-2, with TRBD1 as a possible D gene (5 bases). This CDR3 is built from 16 residues. Trimming removed 4 bases from V and 0 bases from J, with 15 bases in between. CDR1 is SGHTA, CDR2 FQGNSA, per germline. The DNA of the CDR3 is TGTGCCAGCAGCTCCAGCCGGGGGTGGTCTAACTATGGCTACACCTTC. As protein: CASSSSRGWSNYGYTF.

In DNA form, the CDR3 reads TGTGCCAGCAGTAGCTACACTAGCGGTTACTCCTACGAGCAGTACTTC. Protein: CASSSYTSGYSYEQYF. This rearrangement joins TRBV28 to TRBJ2-7; 8 bases are shared with TRBD2. The V gene end was trimmed by 5 bases and the J gene end by 0 bases; junction bases not matched to a gene: 9. The CDR3 sequence is 16 residues long. The germline CDR1 and CDR2 sequences are MDHEN and SYDVKM. Looking up the rest from reference TRBV28 and TRBJ2-7 gives the full variable domain: DVKVTQSSRYLVKRTGEKVFLECVQDMDHENMFWYRQDPGLGLRLIYFSYDVKMKEKGDIPEGYSVSREKKERFSLILESASTNQTSMYLCASSSYTSGYSYEQYFGPGTRLTVT.

The count of this clone is one. This chain connects TRBV25-1 to TRBJ2-3; 7 bases map to TRBD1. V shed 6 bases, J shed 6 bases, and the junction held 0 bases outside the gene matches. The CDR3 length is 11 residues. CDR1 is MGHDK, CDR2 SYGVNS, per germline. Here the CDR3 reads CASRDRDTQYF. For the CDR3, the DNA is TGTGCCAGCAGGGACAGGGATACGCAGTATTTT.

The chain employs TRBV6-4 and TRBJ1-1; no definite D call. There are 17 residues in the CDR3. The germline CDR1 and CDR2 sequences are MRHNA and SNTAGT. The ends were cut back, 0 bases at V and 2 bases at J, with 16 bases in the middle. In DNA, the CDR3 is TGTGCCAGCAGTGACTCGATCACTATTGACTCTAACACTGAAGCTTTCTTT. Its protein is CASSDSITIDSNTEAFF.

The V gene is TRBV30, the J gene TRBJ1-1, with a weak D call TRBD1 (5 bases). Germline lookup yields CDR1 GTSNPN and CDR2 SVGIG (reference sequence). The CDR3 runs to 14 residues. V shed 0 bases and J shed 4 bases, with 12 bases lying between them. The CDR3 loop is CAWSVTPGLTEAFF. In DNA form, the CDR3 reads TGTGCCTGGAGTGTAACGCCGGGGCTCACTGAAGCTTTCTTT.

Within the sample, this clone is medium-sized (0.01 to 0.1%). The gene calls are TRBV4-1 and TRBJ2-2; unclear D gene. V was clipped by 2 bases and J by 0 bases, with 10 bases between them. Germline lookup yields CDR1 MGHRA and CDR2 YSYEKL. CDR3 length: 16 residues. CDR3 sequence: CASSQSPGPNTGELFF. The DNA of the CDR3 is TGCGCCAGCAGCCAAAGCCCGGGTCCGAACACCGGGGAGCTGTTTTTT.

The chain carries TRBV7-6 and TRBJ2-2; 9 bases map to TRBD2. The CDR3 totals 14 residues. V was clipped by 7 bases and J by 6 bases; unmatched bases: 6. The germline CDR1 and CDR2 sequences are SGHVS and FNYEAQ. CDR3 in DNA: TGTGCCAGCATTAGCGGGAGTGGTTCCGGGGAGCTGTTTTTT. Encoded protein: CASISGSGSGELFF.

This clone was detected only a few times. The chain is built from TRBV5-6 and TRBJ2-7; D gene uncertain. Germline V gene sequence: CDR1 SGHDT, CDR2 YYEEEE. This CDR3 spans 11 amino acids. Trimming removed 2 bases at V and 0 bases at J, with 0 bases between. The CDR3 protein is CASSFSYEQYF. Written as DNA, the CDR3 is TGTGCCAGCAGCTTCTCCTACGAGCAGTACTTC. Drawing the rest from reference TRBV5-6 and TRBJ2-7, the complete variable domain is DAGVTQSPTHLIKTRGQQVTLRCSPKSGHDTVSWYQQALGQGPQFIFQYYEEEERQRGNFPDRFSGHQFPNYSSELNVNALLLGDSALYLCASSFSYEQYFGPGTRLTVT.

As DNA, the CDR3 is TGTGCCAGCAGCCCCCAAGACGCCGGGGAGCTGTTTTTT. Translation: CASSPQDAGELFF. This chain connects TRBV9 to TRBJ2-2; D ambiguous. The germline V gene has CDR1 SGDLS and CDR2 YYNGEE. CDR3 length equals 13 residues. The V end was cut by 4 bases, the J end by 6 bases, with 10 bases between.

This clone was counted a single time. This sequence joins TRBV7-2 and TRBJ2-2, with D unclear. The CDR3 extends over 15 amino acids. Germline CDR1 is SGHTA and CDR2 is FQGNSA. V shed 5 bases and J shed 5 bases, with 15 bases lying between them. CDR3 residues: CASSPSERRTGELFF. The CDR3 DNA reads as TGTGCCAGCAGCCCCTCGGAGAGGCGGACCGGGGAGCTGTTTTTT. Complete variable domain (other parts from reference TRBV7-2 and TRBJ2-2): GAGVSQSPSNKVTEKGKDVELRCDPISGHTALYWYRQSLGQGLEFLIYFQGNSAPDKSGLPSDRFSAERTGGSVSTLTIQRTQQEDSAVYLCASSPSERRTGELFFGEGSRLTVL.

The V call is TRBV7-9, the J call TRBJ2-2, with no clear D. Germline values: CDR1 SEHNR, CDR2 FQNEAQ (reference sequence). The CDR3 loop spans 16 amino acids. V lost 1 base and J 1 base, leaving 10 bases between the germline ends. CDR3 loop: CASSLEGGVNTGELFF. The CDR3 bases are TGTGCCAGCAGCTTAGAGGGCGGAGTGAACACCGGGGAGCTGTTTTTT.

The chain links TRBV4-3 to TRBJ2-6; TRBD2 might be the D (5 bases). The CDR3 has 16 residues. Germline assignment: CDR1 LGHNA and CDR2 YSLEER. Trimming stripped 3 bases from V and 0 bases from J, with 9 bases between. The DNA of the CDR3 is TGCGCCAGCAGCCACCTCGAGGGCTCTGGGGCCAACGTCCTGACTTTC. It codes for CASSHLEGSGANVLTF.